This T cell receptor (beta chain) is drawn from a study of blood T cell repertoires in COVID-19. Study information: Sites across the United States, Italy and Spain contributed samples from acute and convalescent COVID-19. The cDNA or gDNA used as material had been derived from T cells, B-cell-depleted T cells, or PBMCs.

Enrolled through a virtual design, the participants were between roughly 18 and 89 years of age and came from approximately 25 US areas. Method: immunoSEQ multiplex PCR; TCRdb's copy keeps in-frame clones and lacks some. The sample comprises 250,000 to 400,000 clones, approximately 91% of which are singletons, and around 4.8% rests with the top ten. From germline, CDR1 is DFQATT and CDR2 SNEGSKA (reference sequence). The CDR3 spans 14 residues. V was trimmed by 3 bases and J by 1 base, leaving 12 bases between them. Sequencing was carried out using PBMCs or T cells enriched from blood (not recorded which). This clonotype was sampled from a man aged 55 to 70 who had recovered from COVID-19. This rearrangement joins TRBV20-1 to TRBJ1-1; D possibly corresponds to TRBD1 (5 bases). CDR3 nucleotides: TGCAGTGCTAGTCAACAGGAAACGAACACTGAAGCTTTCTTT. This translates into CSASQQETNTEAFF.